This T cell receptor beta chain was retrieved from a study of CD8+ T cells in alopecia areata. Indicated treatment: oral pan-JAK inhibitor, 5-10 mg twice daily. RNA extraction and reverse transcription yielded cDNA as sequencing template. Sequencing used immunoSEQ multiplex PCR; TCRdb keeps in-frame clones, though not all of them. The sample has roughly 100,000 clones, under 90% seen once. V lost 8 bases to trimming and J lost 4 bases, with 14 bases between them. Germline V gene sequence: CDR1 MNHEY, CDR2 SMNVEV (reference sequence). The CDR3 length is 13 residues. The origin of this receptor is a human donor with alopecia areata. The chain uses TRBV27 and TRBJ1-1; D unclear. Source: CD8+ T cells sorted from blood, taken around week 30, from a patient treated with tofacitinib. The CDR3 protein is CASGRSSGTEAFF. The CDR3 DNA follows: TGTGCCAGCGGCCGGAGCAGCGGCACTGAAGCTTTCTTT.